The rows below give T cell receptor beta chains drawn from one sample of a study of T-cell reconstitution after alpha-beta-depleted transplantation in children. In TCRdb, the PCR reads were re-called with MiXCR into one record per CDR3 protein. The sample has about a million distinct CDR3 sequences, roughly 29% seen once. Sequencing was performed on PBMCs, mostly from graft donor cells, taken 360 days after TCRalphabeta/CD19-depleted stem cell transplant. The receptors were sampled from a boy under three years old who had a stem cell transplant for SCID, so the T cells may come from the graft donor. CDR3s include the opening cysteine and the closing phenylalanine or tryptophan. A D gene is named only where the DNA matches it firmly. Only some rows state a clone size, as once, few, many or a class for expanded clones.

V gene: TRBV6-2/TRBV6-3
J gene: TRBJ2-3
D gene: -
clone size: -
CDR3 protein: CASKLQPGIGGTQYF
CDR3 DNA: TGTGCCAGCAAGTTACAACCCGGGATCGGAGGTACGCAGTATTTT

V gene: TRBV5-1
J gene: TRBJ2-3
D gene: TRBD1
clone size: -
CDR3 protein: CASSRRTGDTDTQYF
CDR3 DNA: TGCGCCAGCAGCCGCCGGACAGGGGACACAGATACGCAGTATTTT

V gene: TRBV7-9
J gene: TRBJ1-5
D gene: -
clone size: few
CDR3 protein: CASSPIRPGVQPQHF
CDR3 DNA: TGTGCCAGCAGCCCCATCAGGCCGGGGGTCCAGCCCCAGCATTTT

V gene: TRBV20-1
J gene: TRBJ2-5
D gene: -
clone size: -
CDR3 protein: CSARPNAETQYF
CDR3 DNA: TGCAGTGCTAGGCCAAACGCAGAGACCCAGTACTTC

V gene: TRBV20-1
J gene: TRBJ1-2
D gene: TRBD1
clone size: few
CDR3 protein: CSASLQGEGYTF
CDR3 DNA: TGCAGTGCTAGCTTACAGGGGGAAGGCTACACCTTC

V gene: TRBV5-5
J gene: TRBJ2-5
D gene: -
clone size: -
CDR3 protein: CASGVSQETQYF
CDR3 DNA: TGTGCCAGCGGGGTCAGTCAAGAGACCCAGTACTTC

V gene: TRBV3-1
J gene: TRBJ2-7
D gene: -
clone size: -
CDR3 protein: CASSQDPFPGPKKGYHEQYF
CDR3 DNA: TGTGCCAGCAGCCAAGATCCATTTCCGGGACCAAAGAAGGGGTACCACGAGCAGTACTTC

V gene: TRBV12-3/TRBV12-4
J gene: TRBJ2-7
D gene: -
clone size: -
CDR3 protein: CASSPSRALGPGYEQYF
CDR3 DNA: TGTGCCAGCAGTCCCTCTAGGGCCCTCGGTCCCGGCTACGAGCAGTACTTC

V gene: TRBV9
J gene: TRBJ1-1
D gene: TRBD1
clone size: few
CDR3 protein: CASNGDRPNTEAFF
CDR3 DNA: TGTGCCAGCAATGGGGACAGGCCGAACACTGAAGCTTTCTTT

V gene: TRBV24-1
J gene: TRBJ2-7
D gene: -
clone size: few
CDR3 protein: CATSDPGTAVGEYF
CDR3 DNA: TGTGCCACCAGTGACCCGGGGACCGCTGTGGGGGAGTACTTC

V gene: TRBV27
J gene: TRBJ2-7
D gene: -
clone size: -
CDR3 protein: CASGPAEVYEQYF
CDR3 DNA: TGTGCCAGCGGGCCAGCCGAGGTCTACGAGCAGTACTTC

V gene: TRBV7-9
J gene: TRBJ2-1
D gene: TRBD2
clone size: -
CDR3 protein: CASTQPSSGPYNEQFF
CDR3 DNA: TGTGCCAGCACGCAGCCTTCTAGCGGGCCTTACAATGAGCAGTTCTTC

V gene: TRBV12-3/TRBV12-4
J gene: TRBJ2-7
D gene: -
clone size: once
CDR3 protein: CASTEGGLHEQYF
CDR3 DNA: TGTGCCAGCACGGAGGGTGGTTTGCACGAGCAGTACTTC

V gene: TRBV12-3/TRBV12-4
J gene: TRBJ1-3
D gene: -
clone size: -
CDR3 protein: CASTPVITLGNTIYF
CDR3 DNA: TGTGCCAGCACTCCTGTTATAACGCTTGGAAACACCATATATTTT

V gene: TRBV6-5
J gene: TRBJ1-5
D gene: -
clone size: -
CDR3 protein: CASSYGMGNQPQHF
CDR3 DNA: TGTGCCAGCAGTTATGGGATGGGGAATCAGCCCCAGCATTTT

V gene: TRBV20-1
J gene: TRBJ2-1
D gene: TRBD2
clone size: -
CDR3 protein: CSARDPGGLGNEQFF
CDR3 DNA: TGCAGTGCTAGAGACCCGGGGGGTCTAGGGAATGAGCAGTTCTTC

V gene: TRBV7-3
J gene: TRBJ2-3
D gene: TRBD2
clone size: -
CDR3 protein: CASSLPPLAGGPDTQYF
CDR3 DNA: TGTGCCAGCAGCCTCCCTCCCCTGGCGGGGGGGCCAGATACGCAGTATTTT

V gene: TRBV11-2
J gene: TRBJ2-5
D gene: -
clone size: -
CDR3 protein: CASSLVPGWGSRETQYF
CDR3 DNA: TGTGCCAGCAGCTTAGTTCCAGGTTGGGGGTCCCGAGAGACCCAGTACTTC

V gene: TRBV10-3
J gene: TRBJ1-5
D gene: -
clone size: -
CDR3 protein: CAILDRQAAFQPQHF
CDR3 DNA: TGTGCCATCTTGGATAGACAGGCGGCCTTCCAGCCCCAGCATTTT

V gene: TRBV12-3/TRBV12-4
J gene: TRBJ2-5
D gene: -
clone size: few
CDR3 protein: CASSLRAPKAQYF
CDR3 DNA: TGTGCCAGCAGTTTAAGGGCCCCAAAGGCCCAGTACTTC

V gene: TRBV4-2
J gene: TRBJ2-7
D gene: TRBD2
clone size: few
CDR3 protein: CASSHHPTSGGQGEQYF
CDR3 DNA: TGTGCCAGCAGCCACCACCCTACTAGCGGGGGCCAAGGAGAGCAGTACTTC

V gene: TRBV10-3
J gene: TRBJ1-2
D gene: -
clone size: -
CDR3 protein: CAISPLSQGPYGYTF
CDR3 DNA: TGTGCCATCAGTCCCTTATCCCAGGGCCCCTATGGCTACACCTTC

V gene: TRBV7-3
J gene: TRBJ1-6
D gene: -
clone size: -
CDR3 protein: CASSFRRDSPLHF
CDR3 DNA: TGTGCCAGCAGCTTTAGGCGGGATTCACCCCTCCACTTT

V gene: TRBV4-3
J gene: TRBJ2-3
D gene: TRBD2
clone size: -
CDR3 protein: CASSQDPAGIPDTQYF
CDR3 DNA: TGCGCCAGCAGCCAAGATCCAGCGGGGATCCCTGATACGCAGTATTTT

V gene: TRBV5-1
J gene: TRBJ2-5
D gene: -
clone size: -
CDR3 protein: CASSLWSPRERETQYF
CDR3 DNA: TGCGCCAGCAGCTTGTGGTCCCCTCGGGAACGAGAGACCCAGTACTTC

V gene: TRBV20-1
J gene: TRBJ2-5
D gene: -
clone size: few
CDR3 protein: CSARRGGLETQYF
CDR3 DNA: TGCAGTGCTAGAAGAGGGGGGCTGGAGACCCAGTACTTC

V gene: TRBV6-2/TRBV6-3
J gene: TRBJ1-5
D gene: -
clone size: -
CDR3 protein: CASSLNILDSSSNQPQHF
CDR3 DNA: TGTGCCAGCAGTCTCAACATATTGGACAGCTCCTCCAATCAGCCCCAGCATTTT

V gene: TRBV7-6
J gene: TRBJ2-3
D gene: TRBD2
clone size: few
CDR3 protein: CASSPIPPQRGEPDTQYF
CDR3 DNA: TGTGCCAGCAGCCCCATCCCTCCCCAGCGGGGGGAGCCGGATACGCAGTATTTT

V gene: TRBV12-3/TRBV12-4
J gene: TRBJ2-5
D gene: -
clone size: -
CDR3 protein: CASRRQGGGTQETQYF
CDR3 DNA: TGTGCCAGCAGGCGACAGGGAGGAGGCACACAAGAGACCCAGTACTTC

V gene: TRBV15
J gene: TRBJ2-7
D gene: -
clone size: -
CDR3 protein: CATSRETSSYEQYF
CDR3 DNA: TGTGCCACCAGCAGAGAAACTAGCTCCTACGAGCAGTACTTC

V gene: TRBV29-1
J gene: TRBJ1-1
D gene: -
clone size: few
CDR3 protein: CSVARSMNTEAFF
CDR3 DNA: TGCAGCGTTGCGAGGAGCATGAACACTGAAGCTTTCTTT

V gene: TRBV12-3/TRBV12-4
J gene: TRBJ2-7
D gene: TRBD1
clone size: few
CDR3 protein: CASSLTTGALSYEQYF
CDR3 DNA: TGTGCCAGCAGTTTAACGACAGGGGCACTTTCCTACGAGCAGTACTTC

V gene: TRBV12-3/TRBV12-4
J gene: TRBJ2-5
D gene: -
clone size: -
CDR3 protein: CASSLYGSNEETQYF
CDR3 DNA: TGTGCCAGCAGTTTATACGGGAGCAATGAAGAGACCCAGTACTTC

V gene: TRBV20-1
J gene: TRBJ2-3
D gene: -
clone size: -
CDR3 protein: CSARPLGGTDTQYF
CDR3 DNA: TGCAGTGCTAGGCCCCTCGGGGGCACAGATACGCAGTATTTT

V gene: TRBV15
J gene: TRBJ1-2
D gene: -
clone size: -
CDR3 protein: CATSRGAQGFGYTF
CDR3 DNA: TGTGCCACCAGCAGGGGGGCTCAGGGGTTTGGCTACACCTTC

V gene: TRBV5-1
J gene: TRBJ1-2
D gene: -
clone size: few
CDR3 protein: CASSLEMGMMDGYTF
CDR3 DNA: TGCGCCAGCAGCTTGGAGATGGGGATGATGGATGGCTACACCTTC

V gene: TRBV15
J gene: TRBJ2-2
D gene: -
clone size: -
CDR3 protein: CATSPGAYTGELFF
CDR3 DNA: TGTGCCACCAGCCCCGGGGCTTACACCGGGGAGCTGTTTTTT

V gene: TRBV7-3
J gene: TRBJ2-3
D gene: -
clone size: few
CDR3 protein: CASSSYKDTNTQYF
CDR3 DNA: TGTGCCAGCAGCTCGTACAAGGACACAAATACGCAGTATTTT

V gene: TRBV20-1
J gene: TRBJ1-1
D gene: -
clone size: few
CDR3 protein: CSARYNRNTNTEAFF
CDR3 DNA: TGCAGTGCTAGATATAACAGGAATACGAACACTGAAGCTTTCTTT

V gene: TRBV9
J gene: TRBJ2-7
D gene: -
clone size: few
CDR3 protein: CASSFWAASSYEQYF
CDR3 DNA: TGTGCCAGCAGCTTTTGGGCCGCCTCGTCCTACGAGCAGTACTTC

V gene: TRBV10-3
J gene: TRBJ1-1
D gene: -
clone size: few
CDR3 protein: CAISESGAEAFF
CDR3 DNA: TGTGCCATCAGTGAGTCGGGGGCTGAAGCTTTCTTT

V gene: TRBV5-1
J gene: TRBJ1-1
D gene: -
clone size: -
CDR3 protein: CASSSQTGGPQGAEAFF
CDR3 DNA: TGCGCCAGCAGCTCTCAAACCGGGGGCCCTCAGGGTGCTGAAGCTTTCTTT

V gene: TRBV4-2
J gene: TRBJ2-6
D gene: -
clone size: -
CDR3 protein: CASSQGSGEGPEFSGANVLTF
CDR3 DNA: TGTGCCAGCAGCCAAGGGAGTGGGGAAGGACCGGAATTCTCTGGGGCCAACGTCCTGACTTTC

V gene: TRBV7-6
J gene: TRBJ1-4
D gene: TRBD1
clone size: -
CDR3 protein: CASSPPGQGLWNEKLFF
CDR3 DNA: TGTGCCAGCAGCCCGCCGGGACAGGGCTTGTGGAATGAAAAACTGTTTTTT

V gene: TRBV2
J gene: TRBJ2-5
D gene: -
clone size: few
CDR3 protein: CASSELLIRGHPQETQYF
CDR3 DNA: TGTGCCAGCAGTGAGTTGCTGATCCGGGGGCACCCACAAGAGACCCAGTACTTC

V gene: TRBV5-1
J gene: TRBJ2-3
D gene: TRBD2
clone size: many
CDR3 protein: CASSLPLAGGSTDTQYF
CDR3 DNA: TGCGCCAGCAGCTTGCCCCTAGCGGGGGGGAGCACAGATACGCAGTATTTT

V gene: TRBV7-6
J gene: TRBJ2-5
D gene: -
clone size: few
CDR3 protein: CASSRWGAAQQETQYF
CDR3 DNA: TGTGCCAGCAGCAGGTGGGGGGCTGCACAACAAGAGACCCAGTACTTC

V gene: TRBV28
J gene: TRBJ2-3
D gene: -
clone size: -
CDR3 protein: CASSLTHSYTDTQYF
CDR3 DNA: TGTGCCAGCAGCCTTACGCACAGTTACACAGATACGCAGTATTTT

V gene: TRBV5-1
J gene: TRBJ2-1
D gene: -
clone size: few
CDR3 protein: CASSLGTSTPFF
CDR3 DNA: TGCGCCAGCAGCCTCGGGACATCAACTCCGTTCTTC

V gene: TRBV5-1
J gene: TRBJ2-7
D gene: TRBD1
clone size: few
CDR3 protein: CASTELGTGLLRQYF
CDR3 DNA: TGCGCCAGCACCGAACTAGGGACAGGGTTATTGAGGCAGTACTTC

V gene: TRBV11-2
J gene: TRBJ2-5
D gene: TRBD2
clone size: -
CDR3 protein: CASSEEGGLAGGFQETQYF
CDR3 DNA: TGTGCCAGCAGCGAGGAGGGAGGACTAGCGGGGGGGTTCCAAGAGACCCAGTACTTC

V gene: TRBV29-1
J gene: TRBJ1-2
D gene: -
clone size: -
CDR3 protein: CSFKAIGYGYTF
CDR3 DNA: TGCAGCTTCAAGGCTATCGGCTATGGCTACACCTTC

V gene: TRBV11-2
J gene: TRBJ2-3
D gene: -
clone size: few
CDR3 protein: CASSLGLIGGTDTQYF
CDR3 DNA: TGTGCCAGCAGCTTAGGTCTGATAGGCGGCACAGATACGCAGTATTTT

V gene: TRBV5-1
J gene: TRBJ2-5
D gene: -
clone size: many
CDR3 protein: CASSLAGDQETQYF
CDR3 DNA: TGCGCCAGCAGCTTGGCCGGGGACCAAGAGACCCAGTACTTC